This TCR beta chain is drawn from a study of cytomegalovirus exposure and HLA in healthy donors. Whole-study findings and limits: According to reports, the classifier identified cytomegalovirus status with high specificity and sensitivity.

The protocol was immunoSEQ multiplex PCR, while the TCRdb copy is restricted to in-frame clones and leaves out a portion. Of a few hundred thousand clones listed, less than 95% are singletons. This clone was recorded only once. The antigen is undetermined. CDR1 is SNHLY and CDR2 is FYNNEI in the germline V gene. CDR3 length equals 14 residues. J gave up 3 bases and V 8 bases, and 8 bases lay outside the gene matches. The donors belonged to the roughly 110-subject validation cohort, separate from the roughly 700-subject first cohort. Sequencing was carried out using PBMCs. This chain links TRBV2 with TRBJ2-7, with 9 bases that match TRBD1. The source is a woman under 40 in good health and CMV-seronegative. The CDR3 region has the DNA TGTGCCAGCCTACCTGGACAGGGGATCTACGAGCAGTACTTC. It codes for CASLPGQGIYEQYF.